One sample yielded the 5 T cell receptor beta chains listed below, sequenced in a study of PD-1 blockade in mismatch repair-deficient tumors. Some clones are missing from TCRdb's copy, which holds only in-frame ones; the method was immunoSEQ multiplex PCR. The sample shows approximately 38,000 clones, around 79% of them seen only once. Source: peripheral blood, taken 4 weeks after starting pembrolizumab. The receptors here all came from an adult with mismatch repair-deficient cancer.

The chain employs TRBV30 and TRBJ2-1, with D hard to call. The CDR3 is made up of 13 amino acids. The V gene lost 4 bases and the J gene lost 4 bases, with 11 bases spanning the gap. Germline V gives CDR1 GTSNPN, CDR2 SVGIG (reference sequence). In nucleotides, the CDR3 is TGTGCCTGGACCCGCGGAAGGTACAATGAGCAGTTCTTC. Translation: CAWTRGRYNEQFF.

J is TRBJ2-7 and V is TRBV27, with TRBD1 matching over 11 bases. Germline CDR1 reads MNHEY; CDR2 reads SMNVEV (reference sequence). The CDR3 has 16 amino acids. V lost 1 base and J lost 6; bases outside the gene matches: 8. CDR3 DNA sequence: TGTGCCAGCAGTTTATTAGGGGACAGGGGGTCGGTCGAGCAGTACTTC. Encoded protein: CASSLLGDRGSVEQYF.

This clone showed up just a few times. CDR3 sequence reads: CASSSLFYEQYF. CDR3 nucleotides: TGTGCCAGCAGCTCCCTTTTCTACGAGCAGTACTTC. The V gene is TRBV7-9, the J gene TRBJ2-7; D gene ambiguous. Germline lookup yields CDR1 SEHNR and CDR2 FQNEAQ (reference sequence). V was pared by 4 bases and J by 3 bases, with 7 bases between. The CDR3 is 12 amino acids. The variable domain in full, with the rest retrieved from reference TRBV7-9 and TRBJ2-7, is DTGVSQNPRHKITKRGQNVTFRCDPISEHNRLYWYRQTLGQGPEFLTYFQNEAQLEKSRLLSDRFSAERPKGSFSTLEIQRTEQGDSAMYLCASSSLFYEQYFGPGTRLTVT.

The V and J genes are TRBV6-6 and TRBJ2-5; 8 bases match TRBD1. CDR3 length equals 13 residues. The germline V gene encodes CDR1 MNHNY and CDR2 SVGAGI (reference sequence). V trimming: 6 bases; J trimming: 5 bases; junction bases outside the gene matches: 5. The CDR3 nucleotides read TGTGCCAGCAGCTACAGGGGGTTGGAGACCCAGTACTTC. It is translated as CASSYRGLETQYF.

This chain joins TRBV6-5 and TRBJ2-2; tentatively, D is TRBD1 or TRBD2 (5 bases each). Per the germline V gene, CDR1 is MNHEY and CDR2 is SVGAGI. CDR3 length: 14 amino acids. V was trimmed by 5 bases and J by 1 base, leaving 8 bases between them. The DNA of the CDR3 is TGTGCCAGCAGTAGGGGAGAGAACACCGGGGAGCTGTTTTTT. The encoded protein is CASSRGENTGELFF.